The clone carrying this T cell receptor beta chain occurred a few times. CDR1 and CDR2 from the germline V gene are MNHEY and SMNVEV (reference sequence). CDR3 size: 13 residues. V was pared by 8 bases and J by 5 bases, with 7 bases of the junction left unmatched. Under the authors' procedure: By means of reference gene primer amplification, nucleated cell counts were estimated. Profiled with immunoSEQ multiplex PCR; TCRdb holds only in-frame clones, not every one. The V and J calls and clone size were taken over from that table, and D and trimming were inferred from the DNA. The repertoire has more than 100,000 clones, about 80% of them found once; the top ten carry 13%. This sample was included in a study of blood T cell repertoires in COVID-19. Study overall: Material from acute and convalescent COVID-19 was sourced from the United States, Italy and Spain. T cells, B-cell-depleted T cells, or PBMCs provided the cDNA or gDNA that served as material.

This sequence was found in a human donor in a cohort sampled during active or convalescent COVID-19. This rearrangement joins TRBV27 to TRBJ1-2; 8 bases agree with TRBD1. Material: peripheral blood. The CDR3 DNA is TGTGCCAGCTGGACAGGGTTTAAGTATGGCTACACCTTC. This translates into CASWTGFKYGYTF.